The 23 T cell receptor beta chains below come from one sample, sequenced in a study of cytomegalovirus exposure and HLA in healthy donors. The study ran its PCR with 60 Vbeta and 13 Jbeta primers. The protocol was immunoSEQ multiplex PCR, while the TCRdb copy is restricted to in-frame clones and leaves out a portion. Its table lists about 120,000 clones. Sequenced sample: PBMCs. These receptors were taken from a man younger than 45 in good health and CMV-seronegative.

The chain couples TRBV10-3 to TRBJ2-1; 7 nucleotides agree with TRBD2. Per the germline V gene, CDR1 is ENHRY and CDR2 is SYGVKD. This CDR3 has 17 residues. J gave up 4 bases and V 0 bases, and 9 bases lay outside the gene matches. This CDR3 is CAISESEAGPPYNEQFF. CDR3 in DNA: TGTGCCATCAGTGAGTCCGAAGCGGGGCCCCCTTACAATGAGCAGTTCTTC.

The chain joins TRBV29-1 to TRBJ2-5; D gene ambiguous. The J call may be incorrect, as the DNA end agrees better with TRBJ2-7. Germline V gene lookup returns CDR1 SQVTM and CDR2 ANQGSEA. This CDR3 spans 15 amino acids. The CDR3 coding sequence is TGCAGCGTTGAAGATCTCTCAGGTGCTATGTACGAGCAGTACTTC. Encoded protein: CSVEDLSGAMYEQYF.

This sequence joins TRBV7-3 and TRBJ2-3, with 8 bases identical to TRBD1. The germline CDR1 and CDR2 sequences are SGHTA and FQGTGA. Trimming took 5 bases from V and 0 from J; bases not matched to a gene: 1. The CDR3 length is 14 residues. CDR3 sequence reads: CASSPGGSTDTQYF. The CDR3 DNA sequence: TGTGCCAGCAGCCCAGGGGGCAGCACAGATACGCAGTATTTT.

CDR3 sequence reads: CAWSAQGNTIYF. Here the CDR3 DNA reads TGTGCCTGGAGTGCCCAAGGAAACACCATATATTTT. This chain uses TRBV30 with TRBJ1-3; D not certain. Per the germline V gene, CDR1 is GTSNPN and CDR2 is SVGIG (reference sequence). The CDR3 extends over 12 amino acids. The V gene lost 1 base and the J gene lost 4 bases, with 5 bases spanning the gap.

The V and J genes are TRBV2 and TRBJ1-6; the match to TRBD1 covers 10 bases. The CDR3 spans 13 residues. In germline, CDR1 is SNHLY, CDR2 FYNNEI. Trimming took 8 bases from V and 8 from J; bases not matched to a gene: 3. The CDR3 loop reads CASRTGGHSPLHF. The CDR3 DNA sequence: TGTGCCAGCCGGACAGGGGGACATTCACCCCTCCACTTT.

V and J are TRBV6-5 and TRBJ2-1, with D possibly being TRBD2 (5 bases). Trimming pared 8 bases from V and 9 bases from J, leaving 14 bases between. CDR1 and CDR2 (germline): MNHEY, SVGAGI. The length of the CDR3 is 12 residues. The CDR3 here is CASRIGSSEQFF. As DNA, the CDR3 is TGTGCCAGCCGTATAGGGAGCAGTGAGCAGTTCTTC.

The chain is built from TRBV18 and TRBJ1-1, with a weak D call TRBD1 (6 bases). Trimming left V 5 bases short and J 5 bases short, with 18 bases between. The germline V gene has CDR1 KGHSH and CDR2 LQKENI. CDR3 length: 15 residues. CDR3 sequence (DNA): TGTGCCAGCTCAACCACACAGGGTTTAGGGACTGAAGCTTTCTTT. The encoded protein is CASSTTQGLGTEAFF.

The chain uses TRBV19 and TRBJ1-4; D uncertain. The germline gives CDR1 LNHDA, CDR2 SQIVND (reference sequence). CDR3 size: 15 residues. Between the trimmed V and J ends, which lost 0 bases and 8 bases, there was a span of 13 bases. The CDR3 is CASSIEDAGEEKLFF. Here the CDR3 DNA reads TGTGCCAGTAGTATAGAGGACGCCGGGGAGGAAAAACTGTTTTTT.

This chain joins TRBV5-1 and TRBJ1-4, with no clear D. V lost 2 bases and J lost 0, with 11 bases in between. Per germline, CDR1 SGHRS and CDR2 YFSETQ. The CDR3 is 16 residues long. CDR3 coding DNA: TGCGCCAGCAGCTTCACCTACTCTGCAACTAATGAAAAACTGTTTTTT. It specifies CASSFTYSATNEKLFF.

The chain couples TRBV5-1 to TRBJ2-5, with 10 bases fitting TRBD1. The CDR3 covers 16 residues. After removal of 1 base from V and 4 bases from J, the junction contained 7 bases not matched to a gene. In germline, CDR1 is SGHRS, CDR2 YFSETQ. The CDR3 DNA follows: TGCGCCAGCAGCTTGTTGGGACAGGGGATGGGAGAGACCCAGTACTTC. Residues: CASSLLGQGMGETQYF.

The rearrangement links TRBV6-1 to TRBJ2-7; TRBD1 might be the D (5 bases). Germline V gene lookup returns CDR1 MNHNS and CDR2 SASEGT. This CDR3 has 14 amino acids. V gave up 8 bases and J gave up 4 bases, with 18 bases separating them. CDR3 DNA sequence: TGTGCCAGCCTGGCCAGGGTGATATCGTACGAGCAGTACTTC. This codes for CASLARVISYEQYF.

Turning to this clone: Distinct nucleotide sequences in the sample also encode this CDR3. The chain recombines TRBV5-6 with TRBJ2-7, with a weak D call TRBD1 (6 bases). The germline V gene has CDR1 SGHDT and CDR2 YYEEEE. V shed 7 bases and J shed 4 bases, with 15 bases lying between them. The CDR3 is made up of 13 amino acids. The CDR3 DNA reads as TGTGCCAGCTCTCTCTTGGACAGTTACGAGCAGTACTTC. It codes for CASSLLDSYEQYF.

The rearrangement links TRBV6-6 to TRBJ2-7, with a possible D match to TRBD1 (8 bases). The length of the CDR3 is 14 residues. Germline V gives CDR1 MNHNY, CDR2 SVGAGI (reference sequence). Trimming stripped 4 bases from V and 3 bases from J, with 13 bases between. The chain's CDR3 is CASSSTGEGYEQYF. The CDR3 region has the DNA TGTGCCAGCAGTTCGACAGGGGAGGGCTACGAGCAGTACTTC.

The J gene is TRBJ1-4, the V gene TRBV6-5; unclear D gene. This CDR3 has 15 residues. Germline CDR1 MNHEY, CDR2 SVGAGI. V shed 6 bases and J shed 1 base, with 12 bases lying between them. The CDR3 sequence: CASRLQSVTNEKLFF. For the CDR3, the DNA is TGTGCCAGCAGGCTACAGAGTGTAACTAATGAAAAACTGTTTTTT.

The chain uses TRBV5-4 and TRBJ2-6, with 9 bases lining up with TRBD1. The V and J ends lost 0 bases and 4 bases, in that order; junction bases with no gene match: 5. In germline, CDR1 is SGHNT, CDR2 YYREEE (reference sequence). This CDR3 is built from 17 residues. The CDR3 spells CASSLGTGAGGANVLTF. CDR3 DNA sequence: TGTGCCAGCAGCTTGGGGACAGGGGCTGGCGGGGCCAACGTCCTGACTTTC. The complete variable domain, with remaining parts taken from reference TRBV5-4 and TRBJ2-6, reads ETGVTQSPTHLIKTRGQQVTLRCSSQSGHNTVSWYQQALGQGPQFIFQYYREEENGRGNFPPRFSGLQFPNYSSELNVNALELDDSALYLCASSLGTGAGGANVLTFGAGSRLTVL.

The J gene is TRBJ2-7, the V gene TRBV11-2, with D perhaps TRBD1 (6 bases). CDR3 length equals 14 residues. The ends were cut back, 1 base at V and 5 bases at J, with 12 bases in the middle. Germline values: CDR1 SGHAT, CDR2 FQNNGV. CDR3 residues: CASSLAARGHEQYF. The DNA for the CDR3 is TGTGCCAGCAGCTTAGCGGCCAGGGGCCACGAGCAGTACTTC.

A note on this clone: In the same sample, other DNA sequences code for this CDR3. The rearrangement joins TRBV15 to TRBJ1-4; D not resolved. The CDR3 loop spans 16 amino acids. The V and J ends lost 1 base and 14 bases respectively, with 23 bases between them. Germline CDR1 reads LNHNV; CDR2 reads YYDKDF (reference sequence). CDR3 nucleotides: TGTGCCACCAGCAGAGGAGACATAAACAATAAGGAAAGGCTGTTTTTT. It is translated as CATSRGDINNKERLFF.

The genes are TRBV9 and TRBJ2-1; TRBD2 might be the D (6 bases). Trimming left V 3 bases short and J 9 bases short, with 10 bases between. The germline V gene encodes CDR1 SGDLS and CDR2 YYNGEE. The CDR3 extends over 12 amino acids. The CDR3 here is CASSEGGTEQFF. CDR3 DNA sequence: TGTGCCAGCAGCGAGGGAGGCACTGAGCAGTTCTTC.

Here the CDR3 reads CASGRTGYYEQYF. The CDR3 DNA is TGTGCCAGCGGGAGGACAGGGTACTACGAGCAGTACTTC. The rearrangement joins TRBV7-2 to TRBJ2-7, with 8 nucleotides matching TRBD1. Germline CDR1 SGHTA, CDR2 FQGNSA. The CDR3 is made up of 13 amino acids. After removal of 8 bases from V and 3 bases from J, the junction contained 6 bases not matched to a gene.

The J gene is TRBJ1-4, the V gene TRBV5-6; possible D gene TRBD1, 6 bases. Germline-derived CDR1 and CDR2 are SGHDT and YYEEEE. This CDR3 is 14 amino acids long. V was trimmed by 4 bases and J by 7 bases, leaving 14 bases between them. CDR3: CASSLGGRGEKLFF. DNA of the CDR3: TGTGCCAGCAGCCTGGGGGGCAGGGGTGAAAAACTGTTTTTT.

The CDR3 DNA is TGTGCCAGCTCAGGGGGACAGTCGAATCAGCCCCAGCATTTT. Amino acid sequence: CASSGGQSNQPQHF. The rearrangement uses TRBV18 and TRBJ1-5; 7 nucleotides line up with TRBD1. V shed 5 bases and J 4 bases; nucleotides not matched to a gene: 5. The CDR3 consists of 14 residues. The germline V gene has CDR1 KGHSH and CDR2 LQKENI.

The chain employs TRBV30 and TRBJ1-1; D gene uncertain. Trimming shortened V by 0 bases and J by 3 bases, and 8 bases separated the two germline ends. Germline V gene data show CDR1 as GTSNPN and CDR2 as SVGIG (reference sequence). The CDR3 covers 13 residues. CDR3 DNA: TGTGCCTGGAGTGTTGAGTCATACACTGAAGCTTTCTTT. Amino acid sequence: CAWSVESYTEAFF.

This chain connects TRBV28 to TRBJ2-5; TRBD2 aligns across 7 bases. The CDR3 totals 13 residues. V lost 5 bases to trimming and J lost 5 bases; unmatched junction nucleotides: 5. Germline-derived CDR1 and CDR2 are MDHEN and SYDVKM. The CDR3 loop reads CASSKLALETQYF. The CDR3 DNA reads as TGTGCCAGCAGTAAACTAGCGTTGGAGACCCAGTACTTC.